These T cell receptor beta chains were read from a single sample in a study of blood T cells in healthy people across ages. TCRdb itself ran the 5' RACE reads through MiXCR, one entry per CDR3 protein. The table includes around 780,000 distinct CDR3 sequences, around 24% detected once. This sample was shared with a second study, whose subject was T cells of mothers and their children.

Sequenced material: blood. These receptors all come from a boy between 10 and 17 years old in good health. The CDR3 runs from the conserved cysteine through the conserved F or W. D genes are given only for firm matches. Clone size is stated in some rows and not others, as once, few, many or a class when expanded.

V,D,J,size,CDR3,DNA
TRBV18,TRBD2,TRBJ2-5,.,CASSPWTSGDHQETQYF,TGTGCCAGCTCACCCTGGACTAGCGGGGACCACCAAGAGACCCAGTACTTC
TRBV7-9,TRBD1,TRBJ2-5,many,CASSPTGRLDRETQYF,TGTGCCAGCAGCCCGACAGGGCGCTTGGACCGGGAGACCCAGTACTTC
TRBV10-1,.,TRBJ2-1,.,CASSEVSGPYNEQFF,TGCGCCAGCAGTGAAGTAAGCGGCCCGTACAATGAGCAGTTCTTC
TRBV6-6,TRBD1,TRBJ2-1,.,CASSYYATGNNEQFF,TGTGCCAGCAGTTACTACGCGACAGGGAACAATGAGCAGTTCTTC
TRBV29-1,.,TRBJ2-5,few,CSGDPMSGETQYF,TGCAGCGGCGACCCTATGAGCGGGGAGACCCAGTACTTC
TRBV20-1,.,TRBJ2-1,.,CSARVGTNWGQFF,TGCAGTGCTAGAGTGGGCACCAACTGGGGGCAGTTCTTC
TRBV27,TRBD1,TRBJ1-2,.,CASSLEGQGPGGYTF,TGTGCCAGCAGTTTGGAGGGACAGGGGCCGGGGGGCTACACCTTC
TRBV6-1,.,TRBJ1-1,few,CASSEWDTEAFF,TGTGCCAGCAGTGAGTGGGACACTGAAGCTTTCTTT
TRBV11-2,.,TRBJ2-5,.,CASTRATQETQYF,TGTGCCAGCACGAGGGCCACGCAAGAGACCCAGTACTTC
TRBV20-1,.,TRBJ2-5,.,CSAPLGEVTQYF,TGCAGTGCGCCTCTGGGGGAAGTGACCCAGTACTTC
TRBV6-2/TRBV6-3,.,TRBJ2-2,.,CASSWGGLAGELFF,TGTGCCAGCAGCTGGGGGGGGCTCGCCGGGGAGCTGTTTTTT
TRBV5-1,.,TRBJ2-5,few,CASAIQGTQYF,TGCGCCAGCGCCATTCAAGGGACCCAGTACTTC
TRBV18,.,TRBJ2-2,.,CASSTEFLGNTGELFF,TGTGCCAGCTCAACAGAGTTCTTGGGGAACACCGGGGAGCTGTTTTTT
TRBV6-4,.,TRBJ2-5,.,CASRSFHEQF,TGTGCCAGCAGAAGCTTCCATGAGCAGTTC
TRBV30,.,TRBJ2-5,.,CAWGPLLGYQETQYF,TGTGCCTGGGGTCCTCTCCTAGGGTACCAAGAGACCCAGTACTTC
TRBV12-3/TRBV12-4,TRBD2,TRBJ2-2,.,CASSLVERGYTGELFF,TGTGCCAGCAGTTTAGTCGAGCGGGGGTACACCGGGGAGCTGTTTTTT
TRBV5-1,.,TRBJ1-2,few,CASSWETDPNYGYTF,TGCGCCAGCAGCTGGGAGACAGACCCTAACTATGGCTACACCTTC
TRBV6-5,.,TRBJ2-7,few,CASSLREGAYEQYF,TGTGCCAGCAGCCTTAGGGAGGGGGCCTACGAGCAGTACTTC
TRBV20-1,.,TRBJ1-1,.,CSAPDRRNTEAFF,TGCAGTGCTCCTGACAGGAGGAACACTGAAGCTTTCTTT
TRBV6-6,TRBD1,TRBJ1-2,many,CASSGAQGPANYGYTF,TGTGCCAGCAGTGGGGCACAGGGGCCCGCTAACTATGGCTACACCTTC
TRBV4-2,.,TRBJ1-2,.,CASSQDPREKGYTF,TGTGCCAGCAGCCAAGATCCCAGGGAAAAAGGTTACACCTTC
TRBV9,.,TRBJ2-3,.,CASSRLVTADTQYF,TGTGCCAGCAGCCGCCTAGTGACTGCAGATACGCAGTATTTT
TRBV20-1,.,TRBJ2-2,.,CSARGQISGRLAGELFF,TGCAGTGCCAGGGGGCAAATTAGCGGGAGATTGGCCGGGGAGCTGTTTTTT
TRBV18,.,TRBJ2-3,.,CASSLGLEGHTDTQYF,TGTGCCAGCTCACTCGGCCTAGAGGGCCACACAGATACGCAGTATTTT
TRBV29-1,.,TRBJ2-5,.,CSVEGQANQETQYF,TGCAGCGTTGAAGGACAGGCAAACCAAGAGACCCAGTACTTC
TRBV15,.,TRBJ1-6,.,CATSRDNGGVGSSPLHF,TGTGCCACCAGCAGAGATAACGGGGGCGTCGGTTCTTCACCCCTCCACTTT
TRBV13,TRBD1,TRBJ1-6,many,CASSSGQGAISPLHF,TGTGCCAGCAGCAGCGGACAGGGGGCTATTTCACCCCTCCACTTT
TRBV20-1,TRBD1,TRBJ1-2,once,CSAKGQNYGYTF,TGCAGTGCTAAGGGACAGAACTATGGCTACACCTTC
TRBV4-1,.,TRBJ2-5,.,CASSQQLRETQYF,TGCGCCAGCAGCCAACAACTCCGAGAGACCCAGTACTTC
TRBV12-3/TRBV12-4,.,TRBJ2-2,.,CASRQTRNTGELFF,TGTGCCAGCAGACAAACACGGAACACCGGGGAGCTGTTTTTT
TRBV27,TRBD1,TRBJ1-1,.,CASRWGTGGTEAFF,TGTGCCAGCAGGTGGGGGACAGGGGGCACTGAAGCTTTCTTT
TRBV6-5,.,TRBJ1-5,few,CASSRPNQPQHF,TGTGCCAGCAGCAGGCCTAATCAGCCCCAGCATTTT
TRBV10-2,.,TRBJ2-5,.,CASSDASGPQETQYF,TGCGCCAGCAGTGACGCCTCAGGGCCCCAAGAGACCCAGTACTTC
TRBV7-9,.,TRBJ2-5,few,CANSSDHGGWLFF,TGTGCCAACAGCTCTGACCACGGGGGTTGGTTATTCTTC
TRBV15,TRBD2,TRBJ2-7,.,CATSPGGRNDEQYF,TGCGCCACCAGCCCCGGGGGGAGGAATGACGAGCAGTACTTC
TRBV24-1,TRBD1,TRBJ2-5,.,CATSDSGTGEKTQYF,TGTGCCACCAGTGACTCCGGGACAGGGGAAAAGACCCAGTACTTC
TRBV10-2,TRBD1,TRBJ2-5,.,CASYRDSNQETQYF,TGCGCCAGCTACCGGGACAGCAATCAAGAGACCCAGTACTTC
TRBV6-5,.,TRBJ1-6,few,CASSSLGGINSPLHF,TGTGCCAGCAGTAGTTTGGGGGGGATCAATTCACCCCTCCACTTT
TRBV6-5,.,TRBJ1-1,.,CASSRWDRTEAFF,TGTGCCAGCAGTAGGTGGGACCGAACTGAAGCTTTCTTT
TRBV28,TRBD2,TRBJ2-3,.,CAADETSGGRADTQYF,TGTGCCGCAGATGAGACTAGCGGGGGCCGGGCAGATACGCAGTATTTT